Presented here are 27 T cell receptor beta chains from one specimen sequenced in a study of T cells in Graves' hyperthyroidism and ophthalmopathy. Researchers amplified the TCR beta CDR3 regions from RNA transcripts. During a first-round RT-PCR of the TCR CDR3, the HTBI primer set was used. TCRdb redid the calling of the multiplex PCR reads with MiXCR, one entry per CDR3 protein. Of 550,000 to 600,000 distinct CDR3 sequences in the sample, 16% are singletons; the top ten hold around a sixth. The sample taken for sequencing was blood. The receptors originated from a woman aged 18-29 years with Graves' hyperthyroidism.

The V call is TRBV5-1, the J call TRBJ2-3, with D perhaps matching TRBD1 (7 bases). CDR1 SGHRS and CDR2 YFSETQ come from the germline V gene. Trimming removed 4 bases from V and 1 base from J, with 13 bases in between. CDR3 size: 15 residues. CDR3 bases: TGCGCCAGCAGCGGAGGGGGCAGGGGCACAGATACGCAGTATTTT. This codes for CASSGGGRGTDTQYF.

This clonotype came up many times. The CDR3 bases are TGTGCCACCAGCCCTTTGGACAGGGGGTTTACTAATGAAAAACTGTTTTTT. Translating it yields CATSPLDRGFTNEKLFF. V usage is TRBV15 and J usage is TRBJ1-4; 10 bases are shared with TRBD1. CDR1 is LNHNV, CDR2 YYDKDF, per germline (reference sequence). Trimming took 5 bases from V and 2 from J; bases not matched to a gene: 8. The CDR3 runs 17 residues.

This clonotype was found a few times. This chain connects TRBV6-1 to TRBJ2-3; D tentatively reads TRBD1 or TRBD2 (5 bases each). Germline CDR1 and CDR2: MNHNS and SASEGT. The CDR3 consists of 15 residues. Trimming cost V 11 bases and J 6 bases, with 24 bases left between them. The CDR3 coding sequence is TGTGCCGAGGGGAACTCCGGGAAGAGGCGGGATACGCAGTATTTT. This encodes CAEGNSGKRRDTQYF.

This clonotype was observed at least ten times. The chain is built from TRBV6-1 and TRBJ2-1; TRBD1 matches 11 bases. Germline loops: CDR1 MNHNS, CDR2 SASEGT. CDR3 length equals 16 residues. The V segment lost 1 base and the J segment 2 bases; nucleotides outside the gene matches: 1. CDR3 protein: CASSEGTGGAYNEQFF. The CDR3 bases are TGTGCCAGCAGTGAAGGGACAGGGGGCGCCTACAATGAGCAGTTCTTC.

This clonotype was counted ten times or more. V usage is TRBV30 and J usage is TRBJ2-2; D gene uncertain. Germline-derived CDR1 and CDR2 are GTSNPN and SVGIG (reference sequence). The CDR3 has 14 amino acids. Trimming left V 6 bases short and J 2 bases short, with 13 bases between. CDR3 bases: TGTGCCTGCACTTCTAGGTCAAACACCGGGGAGCTGTTTTTT. It codes for CACTSRSNTGELFF.

This clonotype was observed many times. V and J are TRBV6-1 and TRBJ1-2; TRBD1 is a possible D gene (6 bases). Germline loops: CDR1 MNHNS, CDR2 SASEGT. The CDR3 loop spans 14 amino acids. V lost 8 bases, J lost 7 bases, and 20 bases lay in between. CDR3 sequence reads: CASRAGQGSLGYTF. In DNA, the CDR3 is TGTGCCAGCCGAGCGGGGCAGGGGAGTCTTGGCTACACCTTC.

Of note for this clonotype: Possible read error: a much larger clone is one base away. The chain recombines TRBV27 with TRBJ1-2, with D hard to call. Trimming stripped 0 bases from V and 5 bases from J, with 10 bases between. Per germline, CDR1 MNHEY and CDR2 SMNVEV (reference sequence). The CDR3 is 14 amino acids. CDR3 sequence reads: CASSLSVRAYGYTF. DNA of the CDR3: TGTGCCAGCAGTTTATCGGTACGGGCGTATGGCTACACCTTC.

The chain recombines TRBV5-6 with TRBJ2-7, with TRBD1 as a possible D gene (5 bases). V lost 1 base and J lost 3, with 11 bases in between. The CDR3 has 14 amino acids. Germline V gene lookup returns CDR1 SGHDT and CDR2 YYEEEE. In DNA form, the CDR3 reads TGTGCCAGCAGCTTGTCGGCAGGGCTCTACGAGCAGTACTTC. It translates to CASSLSAGLYEQYF. The whole variable domain, filled in from reference TRBV5-6 and TRBJ2-7, reads DAGVTQSPTHLIKTRGQQVTLRCSPKSGHDTVSWYQQALGQGPQFIFQYYEEEERQRGNFPDRFSGHQFPNYSSELNVNALLLGDSALYLCASSLSAGLYEQYFGPGTRLTVT.

This clonotype was seen a handful of times. The rearrangement links TRBV18 to TRBJ2-5; 10 positions agree with TRBD1. The V segment lost 1 base and the J segment 5 bases; nucleotides outside the gene matches: 4. The CDR3 runs to 15 residues. Germline V gene sequence: CDR1 KGHSH, CDR2 LQKENI. CDR3 nucleotide sequence: TGTGCCAGCTCACCACGACAGGGGGCGGAGGAGACCCAGTACTTC. It encodes CASSPRQGAEETQYF.

V gene TRBV5-8 combines with J gene TRBJ1-6, with D possibly matching TRBD1 (6 bases). This CDR3 has 16 amino acids. The germline V gene has CDR1 SGHTS and CDR2 YDEGEE. V was trimmed by 4 bases and J by 8 bases, leaving 19 bases between them. CDR3 in amino acids: CASSHETGTAYSPLHF. DNA for the CDR3: TGTGCCAGCAGCCATGAAACAGGGACTGCGTATTCACCCCTCCACTTT. Supplemented by reference TRBV5-8 and TRBJ1-6, the full variable domain reads EAGVTQSPTHLIKTRGQQATLRCSPISGHTSVYWYQQALGLGLQFLLWYDEGEERNRGNFPPRFSGRQFPNYSSELNVNALELEDSALYLCASSHETGTAYSPLHFGNGTRLTVT.

This clonotype has more than one count but fewer than ten. The rearrangement links TRBV10-1 to TRBJ2-5; D could derive from TRBD1 or TRBD2 (6 bases each). V lost 3 bases and J 5 bases, leaving 19 bases between the germline ends. Germline values: CDR1 WNHNN, CDR2 SYGVQD (reference sequence). This CDR3 has 16 residues. CDR3 DNA sequence: TGCGCCAGCAGTGATCCCCGGGGGCTCGGAGTGGAGACCCAGTACTTC. Translation gives CASSDPRGLGVETQYF.

The V call is TRBV25-1, the J call TRBJ2-1; 9 bases match TRBD1. Per germline, CDR1 MGHDK and CDR2 SYGVNS. Trimming cost V 6 bases and J 3 bases; bases outside gene matches: 18. This CDR3 has 19 amino acids. Here the CDR3 DNA reads TGTGCCAGCAGCGCAGTCCCGGGACAGGGTTTACTAAACTACAATGAGCAGTTCTTC. Residues: CASSAVPGQGLLNYNEQFF.

This clonotype was counted between two and nine times. This sequence joins TRBV24-1 and TRBJ2-1; 8 bases match TRBD1. The CDR3 has 14 residues. In germline, CDR1 is KGHDR, CDR2 SFDVKD. V gave up 4 bases and J gave up 9 bases; unmatched junction bases: 7. In DNA form, the CDR3 reads TGTGCCACCAGTGACTCAGACAGGGGCCCTGAGCAGTTCTTC. Translating gives CATSDSDRGPEQFF.

This chain uses TRBV10-3 with TRBJ1-6; D possibly corresponds to TRBD1 (5 bases). The V end lost 10 bases, the J end lost 7 bases, and 14 bases lay between the germline ends. CDR1 is ENHRY, CDR2 SYGVKD, per germline. This CDR3 region has 13 residues. CDR3 protein: CATARDLNSPLHF. The CDR3 nucleotides are TGTGCCACCGCTCGGGACCTGAATTCACCCCTCCACTTT.

This clonotype was observed a handful of times. This chain connects TRBV12-3 or TRBV12-4 to TRBJ1-2; D may be TRBD1 (5 bases). The CDR3 extends over 16 amino acids. V gave up 5 bases and J gave up 0 bases, with 16 bases separating them. CDR3 sequence (DNA): TGTGCCAGCAGTGCCGGGACGGCCCGGGCTAACTATGGCTACACCTTC. Residues: CASSAGTARANYGYTF.

In this sample, this clonotype turned up once. The chain combines TRBV18 with TRBJ2-7; 8 bases match TRBD1. The CDR3 extends over 15 amino acids. In germline, CDR1 is KGHSH, CDR2 LQKENI. V was pared by 2 bases and J by 6 bases, with 9 bases of the junction left unmatched. The CDR3 DNA follows: TGTGCCAGCTCACCAGTTCAGGGGGCGCTTGGCGAGCAGTACTTC. Translating gives CASSPVQGALGEQYF.

This clonotype was counted ten times or more. This chain joins TRBV7-9 and TRBJ2-1, with a weak D call TRBD1 (6 bases). CDR1 is SEHNR and CDR2 is FQNEAQ in the germline V gene (reference sequence). The CDR3 totals 15 residues. V lost 1 base, J lost 3 bases, and 10 bases lay in between. In DNA form, the CDR3 reads TGTGCCAGCAGCTTAGAAGGACAGCGCTACAATGAGCAGTTCTTC. Translation: CASSLEGQRYNEQFF. The full variable domain, in which reference TRBV7-9 and TRBJ2-1 provide the parts outside the CDR3, is DTGVSQNPRHKITKRGQNVTFRCDPISEHNRLYWYRQTLGQGPEFLTYFQNEAQLEKSRLLSDRFSAERPKGSFSTLEIQRTEQGDSAMYLCASSLEGQRYNEQFFGPGTRLTVL.

CDR3 sequence: CASCWSGGGHNEQFF. Written as DNA, the CDR3 is TGTGCCAGCTGTTGGTCGGGGGGAGGACACAATGAGCAGTTCTTC. This rearrangement joins TRBV27 to TRBJ2-1; 7 bases fit TRBD2. The V gene's germline CDR1 is MNHEY and CDR2 SMNVEV (reference sequence). The V and J ends lost 8 bases and 5 bases, in that order; junction bases with no gene match: 12. This CDR3 is 15 amino acids long.

A few counts support this clonotype. The chain has TRBV7-2 and TRBJ2-7, with D perhaps matching TRBD2 (6 bases). Germline values: CDR1 SGHTA, CDR2 FQGNSA. V gave up 2 bases and J gave up 2 bases, with 13 bases separating them. There are 15 residues in the CDR3. The CDR3 region is CASSLNGGFTYEQYF. Written as DNA, the CDR3 is TGTGCCAGCAGCTTAAACGGGGGTTTCACCTACGAGCAGTACTTC.

There are many counts of this clonotype. The genes are TRBV27 and TRBJ1-1; the D is unclear. The germline V gene has CDR1 MNHEY and CDR2 SMNVEV (reference sequence). With 5 bases removed from V and 1 base from J, the gap between germline ends came to 8 bases. The CDR3 has 13 amino acids. The CDR3 DNA follows: TGTGCCAGCAGTCCCCTAGGGAACACTGAAGCTTTCTTT. Amino acid sequence: CASSPLGNTEAFF.

This clonotype came up a few times. The chain carries TRBV19 and TRBJ1-2, with 7 bases lining up with TRBD1. CDR3 length: 13 residues. Germline trimming cut 7 bases from V and 4 bases from J; bases unmatched to any gene: 6. The germline V gene has CDR1 LNHDA and CDR2 SQIVND (reference sequence). The CDR3 region is CASTPGQLYGYTF. As DNA, the CDR3 is TGTGCCAGTACCCCGGGACAGCTCTATGGCTACACCTTC.

This clonotype was seen more than once but under ten times. The chain recombines TRBV18 with TRBJ1-5; D remains ambiguous. The CDR3 is 16 residues long. Trimming took 3 bases from V and 0 from J, leaving 12 bases between them. CDR1 KGHSH and CDR2 LQKENI come from the germline V gene. The CDR3 loop reads CASSPSSDGSNQPQHF. The CDR3 DNA is TGTGCCAGCTCACCTAGCTCGGACGGTAGCAATCAGCCCCAGCATTTT.

In this sample, this clonotype turned up a few times. The chain combines TRBV28 with TRBJ2-3; the match to TRBD2 covers 9 bases. Germline V gives CDR1 MDHEN, CDR2 SYDVKM. V gave up 6 bases and J gave up 5 bases; unmatched junction bases: 9. The CDR3 extends over 15 amino acids. The CDR3 region has the DNA TGTGCCAGCAGATGGGCGGGAGGGCCAGGAGATACGCAGTATTTT. Residues: CASRWAGGPGDTQYF.

This clonotype was recorded many times. This chain uses TRBV3-1 with TRBJ2-2; D is uncertain. V was clipped by 0 bases and J by 8 bases, with 10 bases between them. Germline V gene data show CDR1 as LGHDT and CDR2 as YNNKEL (reference sequence). The CDR3 sequence is 14 residues long. Here the CDR3 reads CASSQDPGPGELFF. DNA of the CDR3: TGTGCCAGCAGCCAAGATCCTGGTCCGGGGGAGCTGTTTTTT.

Here the CDR3 reads CASSAPGGEQFF. DNA of the CDR3: TGTGCCAGCAGCGCACCAGGAGGTGAGCAGTTCTTC. The chain joins TRBV7-9 to TRBJ2-1, with D perhaps matching TRBD2 (5 bases). V lost 5 bases to trimming and J lost 9 bases, with 11 bases between them. The CDR3 covers 12 residues. From germline, CDR1 is SEHNR and CDR2 FQNEAQ (reference sequence).

This clonotype was counted ten times or more. This chain uses TRBV7-2 with TRBJ2-7; TRBD2 matches 10 bases. The V gene end was trimmed by 4 bases and the J gene end by 2 bases; junction bases not matched to a gene: 17. The CDR3 runs 19 residues. In germline, CDR1 is SGHTA, CDR2 FQGNSA. CDR3 coding DNA: TGTGCCAGCAGCTATTCCTCCTCGACGGCTAGCGGGAGTACCTACGAGCAGTACTTC. It is translated as CASSYSSSTASGSTYEQYF. The whole variable domain, filled in from reference TRBV7-2 and TRBJ2-7, reads GAGVSQSPSNKVTEKGKDVELRCDPISGHTALYWYRQSLGQGLEFLIYFQGNSAPDKSGLPSDRFSAERTGGSVSTLTIQRTQQEDSAVYLCASSYSSSTASGSTYEQYFGPGTRLTVT.

This clonotype has a count of ten or more. V usage is TRBV5-1 and J usage is TRBJ2-7, with a possible D match to TRBD1 (6 bases). The CDR3 runs 14 residues. V shed 6 bases and J shed 5 bases, with 18 bases lying between them. Germline V gene lookup returns CDR1 SGHRS and CDR2 YFSETQ. The CDR3 region is CASTNPGTLDEQYF. In nucleotides, the CDR3 is TGCGCCAGCACGAACCCCGGGACACTCGACGAGCAGTACTTC.